These 27 T cell receptor beta chains originate from one sample sequenced in a study of shared clonotypes between healthy human individuals. Libraries were prepared by immunoSEQ multiplex PCR; TCRdb keeps only in-frame clonotypes and omits some of them. This table has some 2 million clones, approximately 94% appearing once. In the naive CD8 group, cells lacked CD45RO and were positively selected for CCR7, so terminally differentiated effector memory CD45RA+ cells were left out. The sample was naive CD8+ T cells sorted from blood. Receptors were obtained from a man between 18 and 29 years old in good health.

The chain uses TRBV7-9 and TRBJ2-3; D is unresolved. CDR3 length: 10 amino acids. From germline, CDR1 is SEHNR and CDR2 FQNEAQ (reference sequence). V lost 5 bases and J lost 7, with 4 bases in between. CDR3 sequence: CASSRNTQYF. The CDR3 DNA follows: TGTGCCAGCAGCCGAAATACGCAGTATTTT.

The chain is built from TRBV7-6 and TRBJ1-2, with D tentatively TRBD1 (5 bases). The CDR3 spans 14 residues. The germline V gene has CDR1 SGHVS and CDR2 FNYEAQ. The V gene lost 0 bases and the J gene lost 3 bases, with 8 bases spanning the gap. CDR3 nucleotides: TGTGCCAGCAGCTTAGCCGGGGCAGACTATGGCTACACCTTC. This codes for CASSLAGADYGYTF.

Only one count was recorded for this clone. The rearrangement links TRBV19 to TRBJ1-1, with 10 bases matching TRBD1. Germline V gene sequence: CDR1 LNHDA, CDR2 SQIVND (reference sequence). Losses at the gene ends were 7 bases for V and 4 bases for J; bases not matched to a gene: 6. This CDR3 spans 14 amino acids. This CDR3 is CASTRQGAGTEAFF. The CDR3 bases are TGTGCCAGTACCAGACAGGGGGCAGGCACTGAAGCTTTCTTT.

The chain is built from TRBV10-1 and TRBJ1-1; D call uncertain. This CDR3 comprises 13 residues. The germline gives CDR1 WNHNN, CDR2 SYGVQD (reference sequence). Between the trimmed V and J ends, which lost 2 bases and 8 bases, there was a span of 12 bases. CDR3 DNA: TGCGCCAGCAGTGAGGGGGAGGGCTTCGAAGCTTTCTTT. Translated: CASSEGEGFEAFF.

About this clone: In the same sample, other DNA sequences code for this CDR3. This chain links TRBV4-1 with TRBJ2-7; D tentatively reads TRBD1 or TRBD2 (5 bases each). V was cut by 1 base and J by 2 bases, with 9 bases left in between. This CDR3 region has 14 residues. Per germline, CDR1 MGHRA and CDR2 YSYEKL. In DNA, the CDR3 is TGCGCCAGCAGCCAAGGGGACGGAGCCTACGAGCAGTACTTC. Translated, it gives CASSQGDGAYEQYF.

As regards this clone: Additional DNA sequences in this sample encode the identical CDR3. The rearrangement uses TRBV6-1 and TRBJ2-7; D remains ambiguous. From germline, CDR1 is MNHNS and CDR2 SASEGT. The V end was cut by 6 bases, the J end by 2 bases, with 11 bases between. CDR3 length: 13 amino acids. CDR3 DNA: TGTGCCAGCAGCCCGACACCAACCTACGAGCAGTACTTC. Translated: CASSPTPTYEQYF.

The rearrangement joins TRBV7-8 to TRBJ2-2, with 10 bases fitting TRBD2. V shed 4 bases, J shed 8 bases, and the junction held 13 bases outside the gene matches. The germline CDR1 and CDR2 sequences are SGHVS and FQNEAQ. The CDR3 spans 17 residues. The CDR3 bases are TGTGCCAGCAGCTCCCCGTCCGGGACTAGCGTCGGAGGGGAGCTGTTTTTT. This translates into CASSSPSGTSVGGELFF.

The V call is TRBV15, the J call TRBJ1-5; 7 nucleotides align to TRBD1. Germline V lookup: CDR1 LNHNV, CDR2 YYDKDF (reference sequence). J lost 3 bases, V lost 5 bases, and 10 bases had no gene match. The CDR3 has 16 residues. The CDR3 is CATSSHLGQVNQPQHF. CDR3 DNA: TGTGCCACCAGCTCTCACCTAGGACAGGTCAATCAGCCCCAGCATTTT. Complete variable domain (other parts from reference TRBV15 and TRBJ1-5): DAMVIQNPRYQVTQFGKPVTLSCSQTLNHNVMYWYQQKSSQAPKLLFHYYDKDFNNEADTPDNFQSRRPNTSFCFLDIRSPGLGDTAMYLCATSSHLGQVNQPQHFGDGTRLSIL.

The J gene is TRBJ1-1, the V gene TRBV27, with unresolved D. From germline, CDR1 is MNHEY and CDR2 SMNVEV (reference sequence). Trimming took off 6 bases at V and 5 bases at J, with 10 bases between the two ends. The CDR3 sequence is 12 residues long. The DNA of the CDR3 is TGTGCCAGCAGGCGGGGTGCAACTGAAGCTTTCTTT. It specifies CASRRGATEAFF.

This chain joins TRBV13 and TRBJ2-1, with D possibly being TRBD2 (5 bases). The CDR3 has 12 amino acids. Per the germline V gene, CDR1 is PRHDT and CDR2 is FYEKMQ (reference sequence). The V gene lost 4 bases and the J gene lost 9 bases, with 10 bases spanning the gap. This chain's CDR3 is CASSSRASEQFF. The CDR3 DNA sequence: TGTGCCAGCAGCTCGAGGGCGAGTGAGCAGTTCTTC.

This chain connects TRBV7-9 to TRBJ2-2; maybe TRBD1 (5 bases). From germline, CDR1 is SEHNR and CDR2 FQNEAQ (reference sequence). V lost 4 bases, J lost 3 bases, and 18 bases lay in between. This CDR3 has 17 residues. The CDR3 protein is CASSSPAQGRDTGELFF. In DNA form, the CDR3 reads TGTGCCAGCAGCTCCCCCGCGCAGGGTCGTGACACCGGGGAGCTGTTTTTT.

J is TRBJ2-1 and V is TRBV6-1, with 12 bases identical to TRBD2. Trimming removed 6 bases from V and 6 bases from J; junction bases left unmatched: 6. In germline, CDR1 is MNHNS, CDR2 SASEGT. CDR3 size: 15 residues. The DNA for the CDR3 is TGTGCCAGCAGGGCTAGCGGGGGGGCTGTCAATGAGCAGTTCTTC. Translating gives CASRASGGAVNEQFF.

The J gene is TRBJ2-2, the V gene TRBV10-1; 8 bases line up with TRBD1. Losses at the gene ends were 5 bases for V and 7 bases for J; bases not matched to a gene: 6. CDR1 and CDR2 (germline): WNHNN, SYGVQD (reference sequence). The CDR3 has 14 residues. Written as DNA, the CDR3 is TGCGCCAGCAGTCCGACAGGGGTAGGCGGGGAGCTGTTTTTT. Translating gives CASSPTGVGGELFF.

The rearrangement uses TRBV7-8 and TRBJ2-7; 7 bases line up with TRBD2. The CDR3 runs 16 residues. J gave up 6 bases and V 5 bases, and 16 bases lay outside the gene matches. CDR1 SGHVS and CDR2 FQNEAQ come from the germline V gene. The CDR3 DNA follows: TGTGCCAGCAGCCCTCTCACTAGCGCGGTGCTCGGCGAGCAGTACTTC. This gives the protein CASSPLTSAVLGEQYF.

The V and J genes are TRBV4-1 and TRBJ2-5; TRBD2 agrees at 11 bases. The length of the CDR3 is 16 residues. Germline values: CDR1 MGHRA, CDR2 YSYEKL. With V trimmed by 1 base and J by 5 bases, 6 bases remained unmatched. The CDR3 here is CASSQGVAGGHETQYF. CDR3 DNA: TGCGCCAGCAGCCAAGGGGTAGCGGGGGGGCATGAGACCCAGTACTTC.

This sequence joins TRBV5-4 and TRBJ2-5, with 8 bases lining up with TRBD2. The CDR3 is 16 residues long. V gave up 2 bases and J gave up 1 base; unmatched junction bases: 7. The germline V gene has CDR1 SGHNT and CDR2 YYREEE (reference sequence). The CDR3 nucleotides are TGTGCCAGCAGCTTATTCCTAGCGGGTCTCCAAGAGACCCAGTACTTC. Translated, it gives CASSLFLAGLQETQYF.

Regarding this clone: This CDR3 is also generated by other DNA sequences in the sample. V and J are TRBV30 and TRBJ1-1, with D tentatively TRBD1 (6 bases). This CDR3 has 13 residues. V was cut by 0 bases and J by 5 bases, with 10 bases left in between. Germline loops: CDR1 GTSNPN, CDR2 SVGIG (reference sequence). The CDR3, as DNA: TGTGCCTGGAGTGTAGGGGGGGGGACTGAAGCTTTCTTT. Protein: CAWSVGGGTEAFF.

The chain is built from TRBV7-2 and TRBJ2-5, with D perhaps given as TRBD1 or TRBD2 (5 bases each). This CDR3 region has 15 residues. The ends were cut back, 3 bases at V and 4 bases at J, with 15 bases in the middle. Germline V gene lookup returns CDR1 SGHTA and CDR2 FQGNSA. The CDR3 DNA sequence: TGTGCCAGCAGCTTGCCCGAGGGGTTTACAGAGACCCAGTACTTC. It specifies CASSLPEGFTETQYF. Full variable domain (rest looked up from reference TRBV7-2 and TRBJ2-5): GAGVSQSPSNKVTEKGKDVELRCDPISGHTALYWYRQSLGQGLEFLIYFQGNSAPDKSGLPSDRFSAERTGGSVSTLTIQRTQQEDSAVYLCASSLPEGFTETQYFGPGTRLLVL.

CDR3 bases: TGCGCCAGCAGCCAAGATCGAGGGACTATCAACGAGCAGTACTTC. Amino acid sequence: CASSQDRGTINEQYF. The chain joins TRBV4-3 to TRBJ2-7; TRBD2 aligns across 7 bases. The CDR3 has 15 residues. Per germline, CDR1 LGHNA and CDR2 YSLEER. After removal of 0 bases from V and 5 bases from J, the junction contained 7 bases not matched to a gene.

The chain recombines TRBV7-9 with TRBJ2-6, with 10 bases that match TRBD1. Germline V gives CDR1 SEHNR, CDR2 FQNEAQ (reference sequence). This CDR3 is built from 17 residues. After removal of 6 bases from V and 0 bases from J, the junction contained 5 bases not matched to a gene. CDR3 nucleotide sequence: TGTGCCAGCAGGGAGGACAGGGGGAACTCTGGGGCCAACGTCCTGACTTTC. Translation: CASREDRGNSGANVLTF.

The chain carries TRBV28 and TRBJ2-5; 7 bases match TRBD2. This CDR3 is 13 amino acids long. Per germline, CDR1 MDHEN and CDR2 SYDVKM. J gave up 10 bases and V 1 base, and 6 bases lay outside the gene matches. As DNA, the CDR3 is TGTGCCAGCAGTTTATACGAGACGGGGGGCCAGTACTTC. Encoded protein: CASSLYETGGQYF.

This chain joins TRBV30 and TRBJ1-3, with D unresolved. The germline V gene has CDR1 GTSNPN and CDR2 SVGIG (reference sequence). V lost 5 bases, J lost 0 bases, and 14 bases lay in between. CDR3 size: 15 residues. The CDR3 protein is CAWAHGETSGNTIYF. The CDR3 DNA sequence: TGTGCCTGGGCCCACGGGGAGACCTCTGGAAACACCATATATTTT.

The chain is built from TRBV19 and TRBJ1-2, with D tentatively TRBD1 (6 bases). V was cut by 3 bases and J by 4 bases, with 21 bases left in between. Germline V gene lookup returns CDR1 LNHDA and CDR2 SQIVND (reference sequence). The CDR3 spans 17 residues. Here the CDR3 reads CASSIFAWDTGTYGYTF. The CDR3 region has the DNA TGTGCCAGTAGTATTTTCGCCTGGGACACGGGGACCTATGGCTACACCTTC.

V is TRBV30 and J is TRBJ2-7, with TRBD1 identical over 10 bases. The CDR3 is made up of 14 amino acids. V lost 0 bases to trimming and J lost 4 bases; unmatched junction nucleotides: 3. Germline values: CDR1 GTSNPN, CDR2 SVGIG (reference sequence). The CDR3 loop is CAWSVGTGEYEQYF. The CDR3 DNA follows: TGTGCCTGGAGTGTAGGGACAGGGGAGTACGAGCAGTACTTC.

Comments on this clone: An end of the junction differs from the germline gene, which may be a read error. The V call is TRBV4-2, the J call TRBJ1-2; 10 bases fit TRBD1. The CDR3 contains 16 residues. Germline CDR1 and CDR2: LGHNA and YNFKEQ. The CDR3 spells CASSQQRQGAGYGHTF. Here the CDR3 DNA reads TGTGCCAGCAGCCAACAAAGACAGGGGGCTGGCTATGGCCACACCTTC.

This rearrangement joins TRBV19 to TRBJ2-6, with 7 nucleotides matching TRBD1. Germline V gene lookup returns CDR1 LNHDA and CDR2 SQIVND (reference sequence). This CDR3 comprises 17 residues. The junction had 9 bases not matched to a gene; V was cut back by 3 bases and J by 4 bases. The CDR3 DNA sequence: TGTGCCAGTAGTATGGGGACAGACCAATTAGGGGCCAACGTCCTGACTTTC. It translates to CASSMGTDQLGANVLTF.

The rearrangement uses TRBV7-9 and TRBJ2-7, with D perhaps TRBD1 (5 bases). V gave up 4 bases and J gave up 0 bases, with 13 bases separating them. This CDR3 comprises 15 residues. The germline V gene has CDR1 SEHNR and CDR2 FQNEAQ (reference sequence). The CDR3 region is CASSSIDSYSYEQYF. The DNA of the CDR3 is TGTGCCAGCAGCTCAATCGACAGTTACTCCTACGAGCAGTACTTC.